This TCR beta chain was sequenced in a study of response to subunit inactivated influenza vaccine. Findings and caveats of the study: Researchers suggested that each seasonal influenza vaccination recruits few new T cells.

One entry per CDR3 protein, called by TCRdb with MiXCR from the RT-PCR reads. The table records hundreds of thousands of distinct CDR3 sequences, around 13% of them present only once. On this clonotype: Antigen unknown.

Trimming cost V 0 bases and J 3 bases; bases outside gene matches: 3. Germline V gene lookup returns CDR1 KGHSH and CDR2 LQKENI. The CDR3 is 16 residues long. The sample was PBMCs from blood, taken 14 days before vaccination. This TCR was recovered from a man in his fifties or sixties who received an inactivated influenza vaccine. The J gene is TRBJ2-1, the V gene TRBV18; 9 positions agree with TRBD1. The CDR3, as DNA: TGTGCCAGCTCACCACCCGGACAGGGGATCTACAATGAGCAGTTCTTC. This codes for CASSPPGQGIYNEQFF.